Listed here are 3 T cell receptor beta chains from one sample, sequenced in a study of CD8+ T cells in alopecia areata. cDNA prepared by RNA extraction and subsequent reverse transcription served as the template for sequencing. Sequencing was performed with immunoSEQ multiplex PCR; in TCRdb, only in-frame clones are kept and a portion is missing. The data contain approximately 190,000 clones, 55% to 75% of them singletons. Treatment noted: oral pan-JAK inhibitor, 5-10 mg twice daily. The input for sequencing was CD4+ T cells sorted from blood, taken at week 24, from a patient treated with tofacitinib. The origin of the receptors is a human donor with alopecia areata.

V and J are TRBV5-1 and TRBJ1-2; D remains ambiguous. V gave up 1 base and J gave up 4 bases, with 11 bases separating them. Germline-derived CDR1 and CDR2 are SGHRS and YFSETQ. The CDR3 runs 14 residues. CDR3: CASSLLRPGYGYTF. The CDR3 DNA reads TGCGCCAGCAGCTTGTTACGGCCGGGCTATGGCTACACCTTC.

The chain couples TRBV23-1 to TRBJ1-4; D gene ambiguous. TRBV23-1 is filed as an ORF, its function uncertain. The CDR3 runs to 14 residues. The V end lost 3 bases, the J end lost 8 bases, and 13 bases lay between the germline ends. CDR3 amino acids: CASSHPRYGEKLFF. As DNA, the CDR3 is TGCGCCAGCAGTCATCCCCGTTACGGAGAAAAACTGTTTTTT.

The chain has TRBV30 and TRBJ1-4, with TRBD1 matching over 7 bases. J was trimmed by 7 bases and V by 2 bases; bases with no gene match: 13. This CDR3 has 16 residues. Per germline, CDR1 GTSNPN and CDR2 SVGIG (reference sequence). DNA for the CDR3: TGTGCCTGGAGTTACCCCCGGACAGGAGGGGGTGAAAAACTGTTTTTT. Protein: CAWSYPRTGGGEKLFF.